The 12 T cell receptor beta chains in this list originate from one sample, sequenced in a study of cytomegalovirus exposure and HLA in healthy donors. Assay used: immunoSEQ multiplex PCR; TCRdb lists only in-frame clones, some missing. The sample has 200,000 to 250,000 clones; 85% to 95% are singletons. Sample: PBMCs. Every receptor here comes from a woman aged 18-29 years in good health and CMV-seronegative.

This chain connects TRBV7-2 to TRBJ2-4, with TRBD1 as a possible D gene (7 bases). CDR3 length equals 17 residues. Trimming shortened V by 1 base and J by 1 base, and 14 bases separated the two germline ends. Looked up from germline, CDR1 is SGHTA and CDR2 is FQGNSA. In nucleotides, the CDR3 is TGTGCCAGCAGCTTAGTTTTACAGGGGAGGGCCAAAAACATTCAGTACTTC. Amino acid sequence: CASSLVLQGRAKNIQYF.

The rearrangement uses TRBV29-1 and TRBJ1-2; 10 bases match TRBD1. The CDR3 has 13 residues. Germline CDR1 reads SQVTM; CDR2 reads ANQGSEA. Trimming at V came to 6 bases and at J to 3 bases, leaving 4 bases not matched to a gene. In DNA form, the CDR3 reads TGCAGCGTCATAGGACAGGGGGACTATGGCTACACCTTC. This codes for CSVIGQGDYGYTF. Complete variable domain (other parts from reference TRBV29-1 and TRBJ1-2): SAVISQKPSRDICQRGTSLTIQCQVDSQVTMMFWYRQQPGQSLTLIATANQGSEATYESGFVIDKFPISRPNLTFSTLTVSNMSPEDSSIYLCSVIGQGDYGYTFGSGTRLTVV.

CDR3 sequence (DNA): TGTGCCAGTAGTATTGGGACAGGGAATGGCTACACCTTC. This gives the protein CASSIGTGNGYTF. This chain joins TRBV19 and TRBJ1-2; 9 nucleotides match TRBD1. The V and J ends lost 3 bases and 6 bases, in that order; junction bases with no gene match: 2. The CDR3 has 13 amino acids. Germline-derived CDR1 and CDR2 are LNHDA and SQIVND (reference sequence).

The chain uses TRBV14 and TRBJ2-7, with a possible D match to TRBD2 (5 bases). Per the germline V gene, CDR1 is SGHDN and CDR2 is FVKESK. This CDR3 is built from 14 residues. Deletions cut 6 bases from V and 2 bases from J, with 14 bases between. The CDR3: CASSVAGNTYEQYF. In nucleotides, the CDR3 is TGTGCCAGCAGTGTGGCGGGTAACACCTACGAGCAGTACTTC.

The chain recombines TRBV5-1 with TRBJ1-2, with TRBD1 identical over 9 bases. Germline V CDR1 and CDR2: SGHRS, YFSETQ. This CDR3 region has 14 residues. After removal of 3 bases from V and 4 bases from J, the junction contained 4 bases not matched to a gene. The CDR3 sequence: CASSWEQGAYGYTF. CDR3 nucleotide sequence: TGCGCCAGCAGCTGGGAACAGGGGGCCTATGGCTACACCTTC.

The CDR3 region is CAISEPLTGDGFRSYGYTF. Written as DNA, the CDR3 is TGTGCCATCAGTGAGCCCCTGACAGGGGACGGATTTAGAAGCTATGGCTACACCTTC. V and J are TRBV10-3 and TRBJ1-2, with TRBD1 matching 8 bases. The CDR3 covers 19 residues. Germline CDR1 and CDR2: ENHRY and SYGVKD. Losses at the gene ends were 2 bases for V and 4 bases for J; bases not matched to a gene: 18.

The chain employs TRBV5-4 and TRBJ2-5; D remains unclear. V was pared by 0 bases and J by 5 bases, with 2 bases between. The CDR3 sequence is 11 residues long. Germline V gives CDR1 SGHNT, CDR2 YYREEE (reference sequence). The CDR3 nucleotides read TGTGCCAGCAGCTTGGCTGAGACCCAGTACTTC. It is translated as CASSLAETQYF. Using reference TRBV5-4 and TRBJ2-5 for the parts outside the CDR3, the full variable domain is ETGVTQSPTHLIKTRGQQVTLRCSSQSGHNTVSWYQQALGQGPQFIFQYYREEENGRGNFPPRFSGLQFPNYSSELNVNALELDDSALYLCASSLAETQYFGPGTRLLVL.

The chain has TRBV5-1 and TRBJ2-1, with 9 positions matching TRBD2. The CDR3 is 15 amino acids. J was trimmed by 3 bases and V by 5 bases; bases with no gene match: 6. Germline CDR1 and CDR2: SGHRS and YFSETQ. As DNA, the CDR3 is TGCGCCAGCAGGGCTAGCGGGATCGGCTACAATGAGCAGTTCTTC. It encodes CASRASGIGYNEQFF.

CDR3 protein: CASSFTPQGAYGYTF. The CDR3 nucleotides are TGTGCCAGCAGTTTTACGCCACAGGGGGCCTATGGCTACACCTTC. The chain uses TRBV2 and TRBJ1-2; 9 bases are shared with TRBD1. The CDR3 runs to 15 residues. Germline-derived CDR1 and CDR2 are SNHLY and FYNNEI. Trimming took 5 bases from V and 4 from J; bases not matched to a gene: 8.

This chain uses TRBV18 with TRBJ2-7, with a possible D match to TRBD1 (6 bases). The CDR3 sequence is 14 residues long. The germline V gene encodes CDR1 KGHSH and CDR2 LQKENI. Trimming cost V 3 bases and J 7 bases, with 16 bases left between them. The CDR3 region is CASSPLEGVEEQYF. The CDR3, as DNA: TGTGCCAGCTCACCCCTAGAGGGGGTCGAAGAGCAGTACTTC.

Only one count was recorded for this clone. This chain joins TRBV29-1 and TRBJ2-1; the match to TRBD1 covers 8 bases. The CDR3 is 14 amino acids. Per the germline V gene, CDR1 is SQVTM and CDR2 is ANQGSEA. Trimming removed 3 bases from V and 4 bases from J; junction bases left unmatched: 5. CDR3 sequence (DNA): TGCAGCGTTGACCGACAGGGGTCTTACAATGAGCAGTTCTTC. Residues: CSVDRQGSYNEQFF.

This chain connects TRBV7-8 to TRBJ1-2, with a weak D call TRBD1 (6 bases). The V gene's germline CDR1 is SGHVS and CDR2 FQNEAQ. V was cut by 5 bases and J by 3 bases, with 19 bases left in between. The CDR3 runs 16 residues. The CDR3 bases are TGTGCCAGCAGCCCCATTTTTGGGACATTGGACTATGGCTACACCTTC. It codes for CASSPIFGTLDYGYTF.